The 16 T cell receptor beta chains listed next were all sequenced from one sample in a study of spatial heterogeneity in lung cancer. No antigens are known for them. Time point of the sample: sample taken at primary tumor resection. Study-wide points: One measure, the expanded intratumoral alpha and beta TCR count, tracked tumor mutation counts.

TCRdb ran MiXCR on the 5' RACE reads and lists one entry per CDR3 protein. This sample carries fewer than 600 distinct CDR3 sequences, about 20% of them seen once, and the ten largest clones take about 25%. The sequencing used lung tumor tissue, collected at surgery. The receptors derive from a male donor with early-stage non-small cell lung cancer.

A word on this clonotype: Because this beta chain is a stray read in a library intended to capture alpha chains, its abundance should not be given much weight. This rearrangement joins TRBV29-1 to TRBJ2-7, with 10 bases fitting TRBD2. The germline gives CDR1 SQVTM, CDR2 ANQGSEA. V was clipped by 2 bases and J by 3 bases; unmatched bases: 4. The CDR3 is 14 amino acids. For the CDR3, the DNA is TGCAGCGTTGAAAAGCGGGAGGGTCGCTACGAGCAGTACTTC. This translates into CSVEKREGRYEQYF.

This clonotype is labeled as large. This beta chain appears as a stray read in a library generated for alpha chains; its size is not informative. V gene TRBV20-1 combines with J gene TRBJ2-7, with TRBD2 matching 7 bases. The germline gives CDR1 DFQATT, CDR2 SNEGSKA (reference sequence). The ends lost 5 bases at V and 2 bases at J; junction bases unmatched: 9. There are 14 residues in the CDR3. The CDR3 loop reads CSAGGWEGPYEQYF. Written as DNA, the CDR3 is TGCAGTGCTGGGGGTTGGGAGGGCCCCTACGAGCAGTACTTC.

This clonotype is judged large. As an off-target read in a library built for alpha chains, this beta chain has a frequency of little significance. V usage is TRBV13 and J usage is TRBJ1-5; D remains ambiguous. Per the germline V gene, CDR1 is PRHDT and CDR2 is FYEKMQ (reference sequence). Trimming removed 3 bases from V and 4 bases from J, with 16 bases in between. The CDR3 contains 16 residues. This CDR3 reads CASSLGRAQWNQPQHF. The CDR3 nucleotides read TGTGCCAGCAGCTTGGGGAGGGCCCAATGGAATCAGCCCCAGCATTTT.

This clonotype has only a few counts. The size of this beta chain means little, since it is a stray read in a library made for alpha chains. The chain employs TRBV20-1 and TRBJ2-1; perhaps TRBD2 as D (5 bases). The CDR3 contains 14 residues. Trimming stripped 0 bases from V and 7 bases from J, with 13 bases between. The germline V gene encodes CDR1 DFQATT and CDR2 SNEGSKA (reference sequence). The CDR3 DNA is TGCAGTGCTAGAGATCTAGCCAGGCTGAATGAGCAGTTCTTC. Translation: CSARDLARLNEQFF.

This clonotype occurred a few times. This beta chain is a stray read from a library made for alpha chains; its abundance is not meaningful. The chain joins TRBV29-1 to TRBJ2-1; no firm D call. There are 12 residues in the CDR3. Germline V gene sequence: CDR1 SQVTM, CDR2 ANQGSEA. V lost 4 bases, J lost 2 bases, and 6 bases lay in between. The CDR3: CSVADTYNEQFF. CDR3 DNA: TGCAGCGTTGCCGACACCTACAATGAGCAGTTCTTC.

This clonotype has more than one count but fewer than ten. Within a library made for alpha chains, this beta chain is off target, and its count is uninformative. The V call is TRBV7-2, the J call TRBJ1-1; D unresolved. Germline values: CDR1 SGHTA, CDR2 FQGNSA. There are 14 residues in the CDR3. The germline V and J ends were trimmed by 6 bases and 4 bases, with 15 bases remaining between them. CDR3: CASSLSGGGTEAFF. DNA for the CDR3: TGTGCCAGCAGTTTGTCCGGTGGAGGCACTGAAGCTTTCTTT.

This clonotype has only one observation. The library was built for alpha chains, so this beta chain is an off-target read and its size means little. The chain joins TRBV7-9 to TRBJ1-1; D ambiguous. The CDR3 loop spans 12 amino acids. Germline assignment: CDR1 SEHNR and CDR2 FQNEAQ (reference sequence). Deletions cut 1 base from V and 8 bases from J, with 8 bases between. The CDR3 region has the DNA TGTGCCAGCAGCTTAGAAGTGGGGGAAGCTTTCTTT. This gives the protein CASSLEVGEAFF.

By sample fraction, this clonotype is large. Being off target in a library aimed at alpha chains, this beta chain has a size of little meaning. This chain joins TRBV10-3 and TRBJ2-1; the D is unclear. The CDR3 runs 12 residues. The germline CDR1 and CDR2 sequences are ENHRY and SYGVKD. Trimming pared 2 bases from V and 10 bases from J, leaving 9 bases between. In DNA, the CDR3 is TGTGCCATCAGTGAGATGACTTCCGAGCAGTTCTTC. The encoded protein is CAISEMTSEQFF.

This clonotype is judged large. Little can be read into the size of this beta chain, an off-target read in a library designed for alpha chains. The chain recombines TRBV29-1 with TRBJ2-3, with TRBD1 matching over 7 bases. Trimming cost V 4 bases and J 2 bases; bases outside gene matches: 3. This CDR3 has 13 residues. Per germline, CDR1 SQVTM and CDR2 ANQGSEA. In DNA form, the CDR3 reads TGCAGCGTTGTAACAGGGGACACAGATACGCAGTATTTT. It specifies CSVVTGDTDTQYF.

Remarks on this clonotype: This may be a read error: a much more frequent sequence differs by one nucleotide. A library made for alpha chains picked up this beta chain off target, so its size means little. The chain carries TRBV24-1 and TRBJ2-5; D remains ambiguous. The CDR3 extends over 15 amino acids. The V end was cut by 6 bases, the J end by 2 bases, with 15 bases between. Germline V gene data show CDR1 as KGHDR and CDR2 as SFDVKD. CDR3 residues: CATSYSTTLQETQYF. The DNA of the CDR3 is TGTGCCACCAGTTACTCTACAACCCTTCAAGAGACCCAGTACTTC.

As to this clonotype: This beta chain is an unintended read in a library built for alpha chains; its size means little. This chain links TRBV12-3 or TRBV12-4 with TRBJ2-7; no definite D call. V lost 5 bases to trimming and J lost 3 bases, with 11 bases between them. The CDR3 has 13 residues. The CDR3 region has the DNA TGTGCCAGCAGTCTGTCGGGCTTCTACGAGCAGTACTTC. Its translation: CASSLSGFYEQYF.

Turning to this clonotype: This beta chain is a stray read from a library made for alpha chains; its abundance is not meaningful. This chain joins TRBV28 and TRBJ2-3; D gene unclear. Germline values: CDR1 MDHEN, CDR2 SYDVKM. This CDR3 contains 12 residues. The ends were cut back, 6 bases at V and 6 bases at J, with 10 bases in the middle. The CDR3 nucleotides are TGTGCCAGCAGACAAGACGTGGATACGCAGTATTTT. Protein: CASRQDVDTQYF.

Judged by abundance, this clonotype is large. This beta chain slipped into a library made for alpha chains as a stray read, so its size is not meaningful. The chain carries TRBV7-9 and TRBJ2-1; perhaps D is TRBD1 or TRBD2 (5 bases each). The CDR3 consists of 14 residues. CDR1 and CDR2 from the germline V gene are SEHNR and FQNEAQ (reference sequence). The germline V and J ends were trimmed by 8 bases and 4 bases, with 15 bases remaining between them. In DNA, the CDR3 is TGTGCCAGCGGGGACCCGGGCTCGTACAATGAGCAGTTCTTC. Amino acid sequence: CASGDPGSYNEQFF. Full variable domain (outside the CDR3, taken from reference TRBV7-9 and TRBJ2-1): DTGVSQNPRHKITKRGQNVTFRCDPISEHNRLYWYRQTLGQGPEFLTYFQNEAQLEKSRLLSDRFSAERPKGSFSTLEIQRTEQGDSAMYLCASGDPGSYNEQFFGPGTRLTVL.

Comment on this clonotype: The library was designed around alpha chains, so this beta chain is a stray read whose abundance carries little weight. The rearrangement uses TRBV29-1 and TRBJ2-7, with TRBD1 matching over 7 bases. From germline, CDR1 is SQVTM and CDR2 ANQGSEA. V dropped 8 bases and J dropped 3; count of bases not matched to a gene: 10. There are 13 residues in the CDR3. CDR3 sequence: CSFRGTANYEQYF. For the CDR3, the DNA is TGCAGCTTCCGTGGGACAGCGAACTACGAGCAGTACTTC.

Judged by abundance, this clonotype is large (0.1 to 1%). This beta chain turned up in a library designed for alpha chains; as an off-target read, its abundance says little. The chain joins TRBV10-2 to TRBJ2-1; 7 bases are shared with TRBD2. The CDR3 contains 12 residues. Germline assignment: CDR1 WSHSY and CDR2 SAAADI. The V and J ends lost 6 bases and 6 bases, in that order; junction bases with no gene match: 2. CDR3 DNA: TGCGCCAGCAGCGGGACTACCAATGAGCAGTTCTTC. It specifies CASSGTTNEQFF.

By share of the sample, this clonotype is large. A library prepared for alpha chains yielded this beta chain as an off-target read; its size is of little meaning. The V gene is TRBV2, the J gene TRBJ2-7; D is possibly TRBD1 (5 bases). V dropped 6 bases and J dropped 6 bases, with 18 bases sitting between them. CDR1 is SNHLY and CDR2 is FYNNEI in the germline V gene. The CDR3 length is 14 residues. In DNA form, the CDR3 reads TGTGCCAGCAGAGGAGCAGGGCGCGGATCCGAGCAGTACTTC. As protein: CASRGAGRGSEQYF.